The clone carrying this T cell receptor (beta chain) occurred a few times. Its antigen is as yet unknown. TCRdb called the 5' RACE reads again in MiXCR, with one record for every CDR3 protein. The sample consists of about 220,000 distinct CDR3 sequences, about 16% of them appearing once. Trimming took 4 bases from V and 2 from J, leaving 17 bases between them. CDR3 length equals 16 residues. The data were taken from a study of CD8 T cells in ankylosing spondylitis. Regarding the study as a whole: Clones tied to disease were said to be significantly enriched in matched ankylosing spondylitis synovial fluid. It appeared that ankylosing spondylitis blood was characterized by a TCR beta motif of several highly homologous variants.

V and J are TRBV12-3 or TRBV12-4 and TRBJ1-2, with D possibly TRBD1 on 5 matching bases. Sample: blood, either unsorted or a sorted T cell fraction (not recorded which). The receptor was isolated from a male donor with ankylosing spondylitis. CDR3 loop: CASSSPALAGNYGYTF. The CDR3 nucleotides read TGTGCCAGCAGTTCCCCTGCACTTGCAGGGAACTATGGCTACACCTTC.